One sample yielded the 12 T cell receptor beta chains listed below, sequenced in a study of T-cell reconstitution after alpha-beta-depleted transplantation in children. For TCRbeta, the library was prepared with unique molecular identifiers. TCRdb reprocessed the PCR reads with MiXCR, giving one entry per CDR3 protein. The sample lists 140,000 to 150,000 distinct CDR3 sequences; around 8.5% were seen once. Sequenced here: PBMCs, mostly from graft donor cells, sampled 180 days after TCRalphabeta/CD19-depleted stem cell transplant. These receptors all come from a female patient aged 2-15 years who had a stem cell transplant for congenital amegakaryocytic thrombocytopenia, so the T cells may come from the graft donor.

In this sample, this clonotype turned up many times. The chain has TRBV6-2 or TRBV6-3 and TRBJ2-3; 7 bases match TRBD2. CDR3 length: 15 amino acids. V lost 2 bases to trimming and J lost 1 base; unmatched junction nucleotides: 3. Per the germline V gene, CDR1 is MNHEY and CDR2 is SVGEGT. CDR3 amino acids: CASSYGLAGTDTQYF. The CDR3, as DNA: TGTGCCAGCAGTTACGGGCTAGCGGGCACAGATACGCAGTATTTT.

Turning to this clonotype: This may stem from a read error, because a much larger clone lies one nucleotide away. The chain carries TRBV6-1 and TRBJ1-1, with a tentative D call TRBD1 (5 bases). Trimming pared 10 bases from V and 3 bases from J, leaving 9 bases between. This CDR3 is built from 11 residues. Germline V lookup: CDR1 MNHNS, CDR2 SASEGT. As DNA, the CDR3 is TGTGCCACCGACAGCGACACTGAAGCTTTCTTT. Amino acid sequence: CATDSDTEAFF.

This clonotype appeared a few times. The gene calls are TRBV6-2 or TRBV6-3 and TRBJ2-3; TRBD2 matches 7 bases. The CDR3 sequence is 14 residues long. Trimming cost V 7 bases and J 6 bases; bases outside gene matches: 10. In germline, CDR1 is MNHEY, CDR2 SVGEGT. The CDR3 bases are TGTGCCAGCACTTGGTCTAGCGGCAGGGATACGCAGTATTTT. Translating gives CASTWSSGRDTQYF.

Ten or more counts support this clonotype. The gene calls are TRBV28 and TRBJ2-4; no firm D call. Trimming stripped 5 bases from V and 6 bases from J, with 8 bases between. Germline CDR1 is MDHEN and CDR2 is SYDVKM. This CDR3 is 12 amino acids long. The CDR3 protein is CASSQATNIQYF. The DNA of the CDR3 is TGTGCCAGCAGTCAAGCAACAAACATTCAGTACTTC.

This clonotype was seen a handful of times. The chain couples TRBV5-4 to TRBJ1-2; D remains ambiguous. The CDR3 spans 14 residues. Per germline, CDR1 SGHNT and CDR2 YYREEE (reference sequence). Trimming stripped 0 bases from V and 2 bases from J, with 8 bases between. Here the CDR3 DNA reads TGTGCCAGCAGCTTGGGCCTTACCAACTATGGCTACACCTTC. This sequence encodes CASSLGLTNYGYTF.

This clonotype occurred a few times. V usage is TRBV28 and J usage is TRBJ2-3; 7 nucleotides agree with TRBD1. Germline V CDR1 and CDR2: MDHEN, SYDVKM. The CDR3 spans 15 residues. Trimming removed 8 bases from V and 3 bases from J; junction bases left unmatched: 11. The CDR3 DNA reads TGTGCCAGCTCGGGTCAGGGGGTAATAACAGATACGCAGTATTTT. This gives the protein CASSGQGVITDTQYF.

The rearrangement joins TRBV12-3 or TRBV12-4 to TRBJ2-2; D call uncertain. The CDR3 is 16 residues long. The ends were cut back, 2 bases at V and 3 bases at J, with 13 bases in the middle. CDR3 nucleotide sequence: TGTGCCAGCAGTTTATGGGTCGGGCCGGACACCGGGGAGCTGTTTTTT. Its translation: CASSLWVGPDTGELFF.

The sample holds many counts of this clonotype. The V gene is TRBV28, the J gene TRBJ2-1; 8 bases map to TRBD2. The V segment lost 4 bases and the J segment 14 bases; nucleotides outside the gene matches: 10. The CDR3 spans 13 residues. Looked up from germline, CDR1 is MDHEN and CDR2 is SYDVKM. The CDR3 bases are TGTGCCAGCAGTTCACCCGGGACTAGTTTAAAGTTCTTC. Its translation: CASSSPGTSLKFF.

V is TRBV5-4 and J is TRBJ2-7, with D maybe TRBD1 (5 bases). CDR1 and CDR2 from the germline V gene are SGHNT and YYREEE (reference sequence). Trimming took 0 bases from V and 0 from J, leaving 7 bases between them. The CDR3 covers 14 residues. The CDR3 loop is CASSLGQSSYEQYF. The DNA of the CDR3 is TGTGCCAGCAGCTTGGGACAGAGCTCCTACGAGCAGTACTTC.

This clonotype was counted ten times or more. The chain employs TRBV5-1 and TRBJ1-1; 9 bases align to TRBD1. Germline V CDR1 and CDR2: SGHRS, YFSETQ. The V and J ends lost 4 bases and 6 bases, in that order; junction bases with no gene match: 7. The CDR3 sequence is 14 residues long. The CDR3 protein is CASSRDRASPEAFF. The CDR3 DNA is TGCGCCAGCAGCAGGGACAGGGCTAGCCCTGAAGCTTTCTTT.

This clonotype has a count of ten or more. The V gene is TRBV7-8, the J gene TRBJ2-1, with 9 bases identical to TRBD1. From germline, CDR1 is SGHVS and CDR2 FQNEAQ. The CDR3 contains 15 residues. The V and J ends lost 5 bases and 5 bases, in that order; junction bases with no gene match: 7. In DNA form, the CDR3 reads TGTGCCAGCAGCCTTCGGACAGGGGTGAACAATGAGCAGTTCTTC. Translation gives CASSLRTGVNNEQFF.

This clonotype occurred many times. J is TRBJ2-1 and V is TRBV12-3 or TRBV12-4; D is possibly TRBD2 (6 bases). Trimming pared 0 bases from V and 8 bases from J, leaving 11 bases between. This CDR3 is 14 amino acids long. Here the CDR3 DNA reads TGTGCCAGCAGTTTAGCAGCCCCGGGGGATGAGCAGTTCTTC. Its translation: CASSLAAPGDEQFF.